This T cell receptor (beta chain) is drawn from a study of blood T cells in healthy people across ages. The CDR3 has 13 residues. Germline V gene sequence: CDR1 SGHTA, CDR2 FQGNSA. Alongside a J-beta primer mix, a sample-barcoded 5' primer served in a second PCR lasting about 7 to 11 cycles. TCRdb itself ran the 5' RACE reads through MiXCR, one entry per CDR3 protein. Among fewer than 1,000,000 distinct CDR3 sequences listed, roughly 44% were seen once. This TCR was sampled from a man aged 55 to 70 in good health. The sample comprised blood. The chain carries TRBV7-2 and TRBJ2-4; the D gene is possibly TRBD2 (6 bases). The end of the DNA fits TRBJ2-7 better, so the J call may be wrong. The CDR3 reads CASNRDSQFEQYF. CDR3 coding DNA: TGTGCCAGCAACCGGGACTCCCAATTCGAGCAGTACTTC.